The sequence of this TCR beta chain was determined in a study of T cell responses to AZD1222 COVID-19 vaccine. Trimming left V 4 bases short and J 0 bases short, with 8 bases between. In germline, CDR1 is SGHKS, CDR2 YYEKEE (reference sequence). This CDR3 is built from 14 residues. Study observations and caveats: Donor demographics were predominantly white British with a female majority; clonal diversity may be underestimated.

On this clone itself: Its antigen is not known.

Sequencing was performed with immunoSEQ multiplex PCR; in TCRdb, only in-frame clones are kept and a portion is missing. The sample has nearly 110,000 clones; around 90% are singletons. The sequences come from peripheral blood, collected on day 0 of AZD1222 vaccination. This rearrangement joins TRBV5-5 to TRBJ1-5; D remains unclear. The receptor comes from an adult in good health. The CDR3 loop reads CASSLQASNQPQHF. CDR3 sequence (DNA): TGTGCCAGCAGCCTGCAGGCTAGCAATCAGCCCCAGCATTTT.